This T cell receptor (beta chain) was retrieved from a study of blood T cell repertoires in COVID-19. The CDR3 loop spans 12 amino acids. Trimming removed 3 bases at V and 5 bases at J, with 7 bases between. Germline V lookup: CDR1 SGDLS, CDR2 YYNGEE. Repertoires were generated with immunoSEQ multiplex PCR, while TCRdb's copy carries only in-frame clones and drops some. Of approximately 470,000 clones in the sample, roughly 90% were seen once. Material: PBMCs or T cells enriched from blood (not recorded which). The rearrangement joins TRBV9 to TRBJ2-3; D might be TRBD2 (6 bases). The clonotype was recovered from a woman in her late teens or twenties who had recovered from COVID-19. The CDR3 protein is CASSAGGDTQYF. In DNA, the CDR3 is TGTGCCAGCAGCGCCGGGGGAGATACGCAGTATTTT.